The T cell receptor beta chain described here comes from a study of blood T cell repertoires in COVID-19. This clone was picked up one time. This CDR3 is built from 13 residues. Trimming shortened V by 5 bases and J by 7 bases, and 12 bases separated the two germline ends. Germline V gene sequence: CDR1 SGHNT, CDR2 YYREEE (reference sequence). Profiled with immunoSEQ multiplex PCR; TCRdb holds only in-frame clones, not every one. The sample contains 150,000 to 200,000 clones, roughly 79% of which appear only once. The sequence was collected from an elderly woman with acute or convalescent COVID-19. The chain couples TRBV5-4 to TRBJ2-2; possibly TRBD2 for D (5 bases). Material for sequencing was peripheral blood. CDR3 nucleotides: TGTGCCAGCAGGCCAGCGGACGTCGGGGAGCTGTTTTTT. It translates to CASRPADVGELFF.